This TCR beta chain came from a study of T cell clonotyping in hematopoietic cell transplantation. Study context: Pretransplant recipient samples were taken after cytoreduction. Study results and caveats: Few recipient clonotypes overlapped donors; over 95% were de novo at given depth.

Comment on this clone: Its antigen remains unidentified.

Time point given: recipient sample about 28 days before transplant, after cytoreduction. Samples: about 28 days before transplant, then days 30, 100 and 180 after. TCRdb's table, derived via immunoSEQ multiplex PCR, lists solely in-frame clones and lacks some. The sample contains tens of thousands of clones, 90% to 97% of which appear only once. Trimming cost V 6 bases and J 4 bases, with 12 bases left between them. CDR3 size: 13 residues. The germline CDR1 and CDR2 sequences are LNHDA and SQIVND (reference sequence). This TCR came from a woman between 45 and 60 years old with acute myeloid leukemia. Some clones in this sample may be carry-over from other donors' samples. The chain combines TRBV19 with TRBJ1-2; TRBD1 is a possible D gene (5 bases). Sequencing was performed on peripheral blood mononuclear cells, taken before stem cell transplant. The chain's CDR3 is CASRLQGGYGYTF. The CDR3 DNA is TGTGCCAGTAGGCTCCAGGGAGGCTATGGCTACACCTTC. Supplemented by reference TRBV19 and TRBJ1-2, the full variable domain reads DGGITQSPKYLFRKEGQNVTLSCEQNLNHDAMYWYRQDPGQGLRLIYYSQIVNDFQKGDIAEGYSVSREKKESFPLTVTSAQKNPTAFYLCASRLQGGYGYTFGSGTRLTVV.